This entry describes one T cell receptor (beta chain). The data stem from a study of blood T cell repertoires in COVID-19. Per the original methods: Scientists estimated how many nucleated cells there were by amplifying reference gene primers. TCRdb's table, derived via immunoSEQ multiplex PCR, lists solely in-frame clones and lacks some. V and J calls plus clone size are reproduced from that table; the DNA served to infer D and trimming. This table has 140,000 to 150,000 clones, about 87% appearing once. The CDR3 loop spans 14 amino acids. V dropped 2 bases and J dropped 3; count of bases not matched to a gene: 4. Germline-derived CDR1 and CDR2 are SGHTA and FQGTGA.

The sample was peripheral blood. The chain uses TRBV7-3 and TRBJ2-7, with 7 bases that match TRBD2. This receptor was identified in a man aged 55-75 years with active or convalescent COVID-19. The CDR3 DNA reads as TGTGCCAGCAGCTTAGGGGGGGAGATCTACGAGCAGTACTTC. Amino acid sequence: CASSLGGEIYEQYF.